These T cell receptor beta chains were read from a single sample in a study of shared clonotypes between healthy human individuals. Repertoires were generated with immunoSEQ multiplex PCR, while TCRdb's copy carries only in-frame clones and drops some. The sample contains around 1.6 million clones, approximately 98% of which appear only once. Sequencing used naive CD4+ T cells sorted from blood. These receptor sequences come from a man between 25 and 39 years old in good health. Each CDR3 is given with its conserved first and last residue. The order of the fields is D gene, J gene, clone size, V gene, CDR3 DNA, CDR3 protein. The D gene is left open where the match is weak. Size tells how often a clone was seen (once, few, many) or the class of an expanded clone, and some rows leave it out.

TRBD1 | TRBJ2-5 | . | TRBV5-4 | TGTGCCAGCAGCTTCGCTCGACAGGGGTTGAGGCAAGAGACCCAGTACTTC | CASSFARQGLRQETQYF
. | TRBJ2-2 | . | TRBV2 | TGTGCCAGCAGTGGACCAGGGGAGTTCACCGGGGAGCTGTTTTTT | CASSGPGEFTGELFF
. | TRBJ2-2 | . | TRBV19 | TGTGCCAGTAGTATAGCGTTACTATACCCCACCGGGGAGCTGTTTTTT | CASSIALLYPTGELFF
. | TRBJ2-7 | . | TRBV25-1 | TGTGCCAGCAGCAACGGGGGCAGAGTAGTTTACGAGCAGTACTTC | CASSNGGRVVYEQYF
TRBD1 | TRBJ2-5 | . | TRBV2 | TGTGCCAGCACATTGGACAGGGGGCGCGGGGAGACCCAGTACTTC | CASTLDRGRGETQYF
TRBD1 | TRBJ1-4 | . | TRBV19 | TGTGCCAGTACAGGAGGAATAGGGGGGACAGGGATTGAAAAACTGTTTTTT | CASTGGIGGTGIEKLFF
TRBD2 | TRBJ2-1 | . | TRBV12-5 | TGTGCTAGTGGTTTGATACTAGCGGGAGGAGACTACAATGAGCAGTTCTTC | CASGLILAGGDYNEQFF
TRBD1 | TRBJ2-5 | . | TRBV23-1 | TGCGCCAGCAGTCGCGAGGACAGGGTCAAGGAGACCCAGTACTTC | CASSREDRVKETQYF
. | TRBJ2-7 | . | TRBV5-6 | TGTGCCAGCAGCTTCTTGGATAGCGGAACCTACGAGCAGTACTTC | CASSFLDSGTYEQYF
. | TRBJ1-2 | . | TRBV19 | TGTGCCAGTAGTATTCTTGGCAGCTCGCGGGGCTACACCTTC | CASSILGSSRGYTF
TRBD1 | TRBJ2-7 | . | TRBV2 | TGTGCCAGCAGTGATGTGGGACAGGGGGCCTACGAGCAGTACTTC | CASSDVGQGAYEQYF
. | TRBJ2-1 | . | TRBV9 | TGTGCCAGCAGCGGTACCCATAGCGGACACAATGAGCAGTTCTTC | CASSGTHSGHNEQFF
. | TRBJ1-2 | . | TRBV6-1 | TGTGCCAGCAGTGATGTTTTTACAGGAATCTATGGCTACACCTTC | CASSDVFTGIYGYTF
. | TRBJ2-7 | . | TRBV19 | TGTGCCAGTAGTACAGGATGGGGGGTCGAGCAGTACTTC | CASSTGWGVEQYF
TRBD2 | TRBJ2-5 | . | TRBV7-8 | TGTGCCAGCAGCCCCGGGACTAGCCGAATTAAGCTTGAGACCCAGTACTTC | CASSPGTSRIKLETQYF
. | TRBJ1-4 | . | TRBV5-1 | TGCGCCAGCAGGAGAGGGCAGGGGAGTGAAAAACTGTTTTTT | CASRRGQGSEKLFF
. | TRBJ1-3 | . | TRBV28 | TGTGCCAGCAGAATTGGGGGGCCTGGAAACACCATATATTTT | CASRIGGPGNTIYF
. | TRBJ2-5 | . | TRBV11-3 | TGTGCCAGCAGCCGAGGGTCTGGGACCGATAAACAAGGGACCCAGTACTTC | CASSRGSGTDKQGTQYF
. | TRBJ2-5 | . | TRBV5-5 | TGTGCCAGCAGCTTGTATGGCAGGGAAGAGACCCAGTACTTC | CASSLYGREETQYF
TRBD1 | TRBJ2-2 | . | TRBV19 | TGTGCCAGTAGTATTCCCACAGGGGCCTACACCGGGGAGCTGTTTTTT | CASSIPTGAYTGELFF
. | TRBJ1-5 | . | TRBV4-2 | TGTGCCAGCAGCCAGCACGGGGCTACAGTCAATCAGCCCCAGCATTTT | CASSQHGATVNQPQHF
. | TRBJ2-3 | . | TRBV9 | TGTGCCAGCAGCGTAGGAGGCCAGAGAGATACGCAGTATTTT | CASSVGGQRDTQYF
. | TRBJ2-5 | . | TRBV18 | TGTGCCAGCTCACCAAGGAGGGGACGGGAGACCCAGTACTTC | CASSPRRGRETQYF
TRBD2 | TRBJ2-1 | . | TRBV5-4 | TGTGCCAGCAGCCGAGGGGGGACTAGCGCCCTCTCCTACAATGAGCAGTTCTTC | CASSRGGTSALSYNEQFF
. | TRBJ1-5 | . | TRBV27 | TGTGCCAGCAGTCCTGCGGGGATAACCAATCAGCCCCAGCATTTT | CASSPAGITNQPQHF
. | TRBJ2-7 | . | TRBV7-2 | TGTGCCAGCAGCTTACAACTTGAGCAGTACTTC | CASSLQLEQYF
TRBD1 | TRBJ2-3 | . | TRBV5-6 | TGTGCCAGCAGTCGGACAGGGGGCGATTCAGATACGCAGTATTTT | CASSRTGGDSDTQYF
TRBD2 | TRBJ2-1 | once | TRBV7-2 | TGTGCCAGCAGCTTAAGGGCGGGTCTAGCGGGACGTGAGCAGTTCTTC | CASSLRAGLAGREQFF
TRBD1 | TRBJ1-5 | . | TRBV19 | TGTGCCAGTAGTACGTATCGACAGGGCTTCAATCAGCCCCAGCATTTT | CASSTYRQGFNQPQHF
. | TRBJ2-7 | . | TRBV5-1 | TGCGCCAGCAGCTTGGCCGGTAACTACGAGCAGTACTTC | CASSLAGNYEQYF